This T cell receptor beta chain was found in a study of cytomegalovirus exposure and HLA in healthy donors. The study's findings and limits: In a later analysis, specific HLA alleles were associated with 15,000 or so TCR beta sequences at a 0.05 false discovery rate.

With V trimmed by 1 base and J by 4 bases, 4 bases remained unmatched. Looked up from germline, CDR1 is GTSNPN and CDR2 is SVGIG (reference sequence). The CDR3 contains 15 residues. Remarks on this clone: Its specificity is not known.

Both 60 Vbeta primers and 13 Jbeta primers went into the PCR. Produced via immunoSEQ multiplex PCR; TCRdb's table is partial and in-frame only. The profile shows 74,000 or so clones, 60% to 80% of them singletons. Sample: PBMCs. This TCR derives from a woman in her thirties or forties in good health and CMV-seronegative. The chain combines TRBV30 with TRBJ2-5, with TRBD2 identical over 12 bases. The chain's CDR3 is CAWSERGLAGETQYF. The CDR3 DNA sequence: TGTGCCTGGAGTGAGCGGGGACTAGCGGGAGAGACCCAGTACTTC.